The 5 T cell receptor beta chains below were found in one sample sequenced in a study of cytomegalovirus exposure and HLA in healthy donors. PCR employed 60 Vbeta and 13 Jbeta primers. Sequenced by immunoSEQ multiplex PCR; TCRdb stores in-frame clones only, minus some. The data show around 100,000 clones, 65% to 90% seen once. The sequenced material came from PBMCs. Receptors were obtained from a woman aged 70-85 years in good health and CMV-seropositive.

The rearrangement links TRBV19 to TRBJ2-5, with 8 nucleotides matching TRBD2. Germline values: CDR1 LNHDA, CDR2 SQIVND (reference sequence). This CDR3 has 14 amino acids. Trimming cost V 8 bases and J 5 bases; bases outside gene matches: 10. The CDR3 protein is CASREGSGGETQYF. The CDR3, as DNA: TGTGCCAGTCGGGAGGGGTCTGGAGGGGAGACCCAGTACTTC.

V is TRBV5-3 and J is TRBJ2-5; D is ambiguous. TRBJ2-7 matches the DNA end more closely, so the J call is doubtful. TRBV5-3 is treated as an ORF (open reading frame) with a function not yet certain. CDR3 length: 15 residues. The DNA for the CDR3 is TGTGCCAGAAGCATACCAGCAGGATCCTCCTACGAGCAGTACTTC. Its translation: CARSIPAGSSYEQYF.

The table lists this clone with a few counts. J is TRBJ1-2 and V is TRBV6-6, with D possibly matching TRBD1 (5 bases). The ends were cut back, 7 bases at V and 0 bases at J, with 9 bases in the middle. This CDR3 has 13 residues. Germline CDR1 MNHNY, CDR2 SVGAGI (reference sequence). This CDR3 reads CASNQGSNYGYTF. The CDR3, as DNA: TGTGCCAGCAATCAGGGATCTAACTATGGCTACACCTTC.

The chain uses TRBV2 and TRBJ2-5, with 8 bases matching TRBD2. CDR3 length: 13 residues. CDR1 and CDR2 from the germline V gene are SNHLY and FYNNEI. V lost 7 bases and J lost 5; bases outside the gene matches: 6. The CDR3: CASTRSGSETQYF. The CDR3 nucleotides read TGTGCCAGCACCAGGAGCGGGAGTGAGACCCAGTACTTC.

This chain links TRBV9 with TRBJ2-7, with TRBD1 matching 9 bases. V dropped 3 bases and J dropped 7; count of bases not matched to a gene: 8. Germline CDR1 and CDR2: SGDLS and YYNGEE. The CDR3 is made up of 14 amino acids. Here the CDR3 reads CASSAGQGGWEQYF. CDR3 coding DNA: TGTGCCAGCAGCGCGGGACAGGGTGGATGGGAGCAGTACTTC.